This passage covers 18 T cell receptor beta chains from one sample sequenced in a study of blood T cell repertoires in COVID-19. Sequencing was performed with immunoSEQ multiplex PCR; in TCRdb, only in-frame clones are kept and a portion is missing. The sample yields about 170,000 clones, 85% seen once. Sequencing used peripheral blood. These receptors were collected from a human donor with acute or convalescent COVID-19. The donor label of this sample is uncertain.

The CDR3 here is CASSPSGQVKLFF. CDR3 sequence (DNA): TGTGCCAGCTCACCGTCGGGACAGGTTAAACTGTTTTTT. The chain uses TRBV18 and TRBJ1-4; 8 positions agree with TRBD1. The CDR3 extends over 13 amino acids. Germline CDR1 is KGHSH and CDR2 is LQKENI. Losses at the gene ends were 3 bases for V and 11 bases for J; bases not matched to a gene: 5.

The chain couples TRBV18 to TRBJ1-1, with D possibly being TRBD1 (5 bases). The length of the CDR3 is 16 residues. The V end lost 3 bases, the J end lost 0 bases, and 14 bases lay between the germline ends. CDR1 KGHSH and CDR2 LQKENI come from the germline V gene. The CDR3 loop reads CASSPYGGAVNTEAFF. CDR3 bases: TGTGCCAGCTCACCCTACGGCGGGGCGGTGAACACTGAAGCTTTCTTT.

The V gene is TRBV9, the J gene TRBJ2-3; TRBD2 matches 9 bases. With 0 bases clipped from V and 3 bases from J, the junction kept 11 bases outside the gene matches. CDR3 length equals 18 residues. The germline V gene encodes CDR1 SGDLS and CDR2 YYNGEE. The CDR3 here is CASSVATSGGLGTDTQYF. For the CDR3, the DNA is TGTGCCAGCAGCGTAGCCACCAGCGGGGGGTTGGGTACAGATACGCAGTATTTT. The full variable domain, in which reference TRBV9 and TRBJ2-3 provide the parts outside the CDR3, is DSGVTQTPKHLITATGQRVTLRCSPRSGDLSVYWYQQSLDQGLQFLIQYYNGEERAKGNILERFSAQQFPDLHSELNLSSLELGDSALYFCASSVATSGGLGTDTQYFGPGTRLTVL.

The chain recombines TRBV19 with TRBJ2-7; TRBD2 aligns across 12 bases. V lost 0 bases and J lost 6; bases outside the gene matches: 6. This CDR3 is 16 amino acids long. Germline loops: CDR1 LNHDA, CDR2 SQIVND (reference sequence). Here the CDR3 reads CASSIDGLAGRSEQYF. CDR3 in DNA: TGTGCCAGTAGTATAGATGGACTAGCGGGGAGGAGCGAGCAGTACTTC.

V gene TRBV7-8 combines with J gene TRBJ1-2; 9 bases are shared with TRBD1. V was clipped by 5 bases and J by 2 bases; unmatched bases: 3. There are 14 residues in the CDR3. The germline V gene encodes CDR1 SGHVS and CDR2 FQNEAQ. As DNA, the CDR3 is TGTGCCAGCAGCAAAGACAGGGGGAACTATGGCTACACCTTC. Translation gives CASSKDRGNYGYTF. Full variable domain (missing parts from reference TRBV7-8 and TRBJ1-2): GAGVSQSPRYKVAKRGQDVALRCDPISGHVSLFWYQQALGQGPEFLTYFQNEAQLDKSGLPSDRFFAERPEGSVSTLKIQRTQQEDSAVYLCASSKDRGNYGYTFGSGTRLTVV.

The chain joins TRBV6-2 or TRBV6-3 to TRBJ1-1, with D possibly matching TRBD1 (5 bases). CDR1 is MNHEY, CDR2 SVGEGT, per germline. CDR3 length: 15 amino acids. V was clipped by 4 bases and J by 3 bases, with 15 bases between them. DNA for the CDR3: TGTGCCAGCAGTTCGTGGGGGGAAGGGGACACTGAAGCTTTCTTT. Encoded protein: CASSSWGEGDTEAFF.

This clone was detected only a few times. The chain joins TRBV28 to TRBJ2-7; TRBD1 matches 8 bases. Germline V gives CDR1 MDHEN, CDR2 SYDVKM. V dropped 6 bases and J dropped 2; count of bases not matched to a gene: 3. This CDR3 region has 13 residues. The CDR3 nucleotides are TGTGCCAGCAGACAGGGGGTTACCTACGAGCAGTACTTC. This sequence encodes CASRQGVTYEQYF.

The gene calls are TRBV7-9 and TRBJ1-1, with D unclear. In germline, CDR1 is SEHNR, CDR2 FQNEAQ (reference sequence). The germline V and J ends were trimmed by 1 base and 1 base, with 7 bases remaining between them. This CDR3 is 14 amino acids long. This CDR3 reads CASSLESSNTEAFF. The DNA for the CDR3 is TGTGCCAGCAGCTTAGAGAGTTCGAACACTGAAGCTTTCTTT.

The chain links TRBV28 to TRBJ2-7, with D perhaps TRBD2 (6 bases). The CDR3 totals 16 residues. In germline, CDR1 is MDHEN, CDR2 SYDVKM. Trimming cost V 5 bases and J 1 base, with 18 bases left between them. The CDR3 region has the DNA TGTGCCAGCAGTCCTTTTCTCCCCCGGGGGTCCTACGAGCAGTACTTC. Its protein product is CASSPFLPRGSYEQYF.

This clone was seen just once. This chain uses TRBV2 with TRBJ1-2, with D perhaps matching TRBD1 (6 bases). V lost 4 bases and J 6 bases, leaving 15 bases between the germline ends. The CDR3 spans 14 residues. Germline V CDR1 and CDR2: SNHLY, FYNNEI. The CDR3, as DNA: TGTGCCAGCAGTGTGCCCGACAGGATGGATGGCTACACCTTC. As protein: CASSVPDRMDGYTF.

This rearrangement joins TRBV10-1 to TRBJ1-4; D not certain. Germline CDR1 reads WNHNN; CDR2 reads SYGVQD (reference sequence). This CDR3 is built from 16 residues. V gave up 1 base and J gave up 0 bases, with 9 bases separating them. The CDR3 DNA follows: TGCGCCAGCAGTGAGTGGCCAGGTGCAACTAATGAAAAACTGTTTTTT. Translated, it gives CASSEWPGATNEKLFF.

V and J are TRBV6-6 and TRBJ1-1; 9 nucleotides line up with TRBD1. With V trimmed by 6 bases and J by 5 bases, 19 bases remained unmatched. Germline CDR1 MNHNY, CDR2 SVGAGI (reference sequence). The CDR3 runs 18 residues. The CDR3 sequence is CASSRGVRTGERGTEAFF. The CDR3 region has the DNA TGTGCCAGCAGCCGAGGGGTGAGGACAGGGGAAAGAGGGACTGAAGCTTTCTTT.

The rearrangement links TRBV28 to TRBJ1-3; tentative D call: TRBD1 (6 bases). Looked up from germline, CDR1 is MDHEN and CDR2 is SYDVKM. V was cut by 6 bases and J by 0 bases, with 24 bases left in between. The CDR3 covers 19 residues. The CDR3 spells CASSPRDTRRPISGNTIYF. The CDR3 region has the DNA TGTGCCAGCAGCCCCCGGGACACAAGGAGACCAATCTCTGGAAACACCATATATTTT.

The chain recombines TRBV2 with TRBJ2-2, with 13 bases lining up with TRBD2. This CDR3 comprises 17 residues. V trimming: 3 bases; J trimming: 2 bases; junction bases outside the gene matches: 3. Germline lookup yields CDR1 SNHLY and CDR2 FYNNEI. CDR3 region: CASSETSGGLNTGELFF. DNA for the CDR3: TGTGCCAGCAGTGAGACTAGCGGGGGGCTTAACACCGGGGAGCTGTTTTTT.

The chain recombines TRBV5-1 with TRBJ2-1; 11 nucleotides align to TRBD2. The CDR3 covers 17 residues. With V trimmed by 2 bases and J by 7 bases, 11 bases remained unmatched. The germline gives CDR1 SGHRS, CDR2 YFSETQ. The chain's CDR3 is CASSLGSGGASGNEQFF. The CDR3 nucleotides read TGCGCCAGCAGCTTAGGTAGCGGGGGGGCCTCCGGTAATGAGCAGTTCTTC.

The chain uses TRBV28 and TRBJ1-5; D may be TRBD1 (5 bases). Trimming took off 8 bases at V and 7 bases at J, with 12 bases between the two ends. Germline V lookup: CDR1 MDHEN, CDR2 SYDVKM. The CDR3 is 12 residues long. The CDR3 is CASGGVRQPQHF. DNA for the CDR3: TGTGCCAGCGGGGGGGTTCGGCAGCCCCAGCATTTT.

The chain couples TRBV19 to TRBJ1-4; perhaps TRBD1 as D (6 bases). The CDR3 is 17 residues long. Germline CDR1 LNHDA, CDR2 SQIVND (reference sequence). V lost 5 bases and J lost 6, with 22 bases in between. Here the CDR3 reads CASSPDSLRRLDEKLFF. Here the CDR3 DNA reads TGTGCCAGTAGTCCGGACAGTCTTAGAAGATTGGATGAAAAACTGTTTTTT.

This clone was seen once. This rearrangement joins TRBV18 to TRBJ1-1; maybe TRBD1 (6 bases). Germline V gene lookup returns CDR1 KGHSH and CDR2 LQKENI. The CDR3 extends over 14 amino acids. V was trimmed by 4 bases and J by 8 bases, leaving 17 bases between them. CDR3 sequence reads: CASSHSNAGTEAFF. CDR3 DNA: TGTGCCAGCTCACATTCTAACGCCGGGACAGAAGCTTTCTTT.